The source of this T cell receptor (beta chain) is a study of blood T cell repertoires in COVID-19. Looking at the study overall: Material from acute and convalescent COVID-19 was sourced from the United States, Italy and Spain. Nucleic acid was either cDNA or gDNA, and it came from T cells, B-cell-depleted T cells, or PBMCs.

In the authors' methods: Scientists estimated how many nucleated cells there were by amplifying reference gene primers. The protocol was immunoSEQ multiplex PCR, while the TCRdb copy is restricted to in-frame clones and leaves out a portion. V, J and clone size reflect that table, while D and trimming were determined from the DNA. The profile shows roughly 67,000 clones, under 95% of them singletons. This CDR3 spans 16 amino acids. V trimming: 5 bases; J trimming: 0 bases; junction bases outside the gene matches: 6. CDR1 SGHDN and CDR2 FVKESK come from the germline V gene. The clonotype originates from an older man with active COVID-19. V and J are TRBV14 and TRBJ2-1; 8 positions agree with TRBD1. The sequenced sample was peripheral blood. The CDR3 region is CASSASGGGSYNEQFF. DNA for the CDR3: TGTGCCAGCAGCGCGTCAGGGGGCGGCTCCTACAATGAGCAGTTCTTC.